This T cell receptor (beta chain) originates from a study of T cell responses to AZD1222 COVID-19 vaccine (dated by TCRdb to the early 2020s). Study-wide context: TCR sequencing was performed for approximately 240 trial participants, of whom about 210 were given two doses of AZD1222 and around 26 were given two doses of MenACWY control vaccine. Trial participants were enrolled by age into 18-55, 56-69 and 70-plus year subgroups, with roughly 150, 30 and 60 TCR-sequenced participants respectively. Beyond this particular receptor, the publication reports: After two AZD1222 doses, both the breadth and the depth of spike-specific TCRs were significantly higher than at day 0 and than in MenACWY recipients. The whole spike protein was spanned by vaccine-associated CD4 TCRs, and dominant responses were seen in regions 160-218 and 743-854. Most participants were white British and females outnumbered males, and the authors suggested that clonal diversity may have been underestimated. Reportedly, almost half of the unique spike-specific TCRs recognized epitopes lying outside the regions that are mutated in the B.1.351 and B.1.1.7 variants. The 56-69-year group was small, and its depth increase did not reach significance, likely because of low power. Conclusions about previously exposed vaccinees are limited because only five to seven AZD1222 recipients were SARS-CoV-2 seropositive at baseline. No day 14 peak-response samples were available, so repertoires were characterized only after the peak T cell response.

Inclusive of the bounding cysteine and phenylalanine, the CDR3 is 18 residues long. Only the CDR3 part of the read is kept: 54 bases, read in frame from the first base. CDR1 and CDR2 are drawn from the germline V gene: SGHTA, FQGNSA. V and J lose 3 bases and 1 base, and a span of 19 bases separates them. The sample's time point label, decoded: baseline before first vaccination. The sample's treatment or condition label, decoded: meningococcal conjugate vaccine given as trial control. Vaccinee samples were obtained from the UK trials COV001 and COV002, which included a single-blind randomized controlled phase 2/3 trial of AZD1222 (ChAdOx1 nCoV-19) in healthy adults. For TCRbeta chain sequencing, PBMC samples were collected from trial participants at day 0 and at day 28 after the second dose. This clone was detected once. Its cognate antigen has yet to be identified. No qualities accompany the bases; no much larger clone lies one base away.

The CDR3 regions of human TCRbeta chains were analyzed by immunosequencing. Per the source publication's procedure: TCRs in the repertoires were compared against a reference library of SARS-CoV-2-specific TCRs that had been generated with the MIRA antigen-specificity platform. Breadth was defined as the fraction of unique TCRs that were SARS-CoV-2-associated, and depth was defined as the fraction of total T cells that were SARS-CoV-2-associated. Each spike-specific TCR was assigned to its reactive spike region and to a CD4 or CD8 class using the MIRA data. Log10-transformed breadth and depth values were compared by one-way ANOVA with Sidak's multiple comparisons tests. TCRdb took this table from immuneACCESS and kept in-frame rearrangements with V and J called. Such tables lack part of the clones; where checked against another copy, unresolved V genes explain under half of the gap, and the rest is unexplained. That table is the source of V, J and clone size, and D and trimming were worked out from the DNA. Recorded for this sample are about 100,000 clones; around 87% of them occurred a single time. The ten largest clones represent over 4% of the sample.

The source material was peripheral blood, sampled on day 0 of MenACWY control vaccination. The TCR comes from an adult in good health. This sequence uses TRBV7-2 and TRBJ1-5; perhaps TRBD1 is the D gene, with 5 bases matching. CDR3 loop: CASSLVSGYEGSNQPQHF. At the DNA level, the sequence is TGTGCCAGCAGCTTGGTATCAGGGTATGAGGGAAGCAATCAGCCCCAGCATTTT.